Listed below are T cell receptor beta chains from one sample, sequenced in a study of PD-1 blockade in classical Hodgkin lymphoma. The protocol was immunoSEQ multiplex PCR, while the TCRdb copy is restricted to in-frame clones and leaves out a portion. This table holds over 25,000 clones, about 86% found once. Specimen: CD8+ T cells from blood, collected at baseline. The receptor source for this set is a human donor with classical Hodgkin lymphoma. CDR3s leave out the opening cysteine and the closing phenylalanine or tryptophan.

12	TRBV5-6	TRBJ2-3	ASSPGNPADTQY
12	TRBV7-7	TRBJ2-3	ASSSGRGTDTQY
13	TRBV6-6	TRBJ1-2	ASWDAVTGFYGYT
14	TRBV7-2	TRBJ1-5	ASSLAGTSSYQPQH
15	TRBV19	TRBJ2-2	ATTPLAGGWVAGELF
12	TRBV4-1	TRBJ1-1	ASSLRDRYTEAF
12	TRBV10-3	TRBJ2-3	AISGIVSADTQY
13	TRBV9	TRBJ1-2	ASSLRQGSGHGYT
10	TRBV27	TRBJ2-7	ASFSVSYEQY
14	TRBV7-9	TRBJ2-1	ASSLGTGVTANEQF
12	TRBV28	TRBJ1-1	ASRRDRGKTEAF
12	TRBV5-1	TRBJ1-2	ASSLGQGATGYT
11	TRBV28	TRBJ1-3	ASSLGGGNTIY
13	TRBV29-1	TRBJ2-6	SVGEAASGANVLT